These 6 T cell receptor beta chains originate from one sample sequenced in a study of T-cell memory formation after mild COVID-19. Each CDR3 protein is one row after TCRdb ran MiXCR on the 5' RACE reads. The sample has about 350,000 distinct CDR3 sequences; approximately 14% are singletons. The source material was PBMCs or a T cell subset sorted from them (not recorded which). These receptors all stem from a man aged 18 to 30 who had mild COVID-19 (a few samples of this study predate the infection). Cell type and time point are not known.

This clonotype appeared a few times. The chain combines TRBV28 with TRBJ2-5; 8 bases fit TRBD1. Germline V lookup: CDR1 MDHEN, CDR2 SYDVKM. The V gene end was trimmed by 6 bases and the J gene end by 9 bases; junction bases not matched to a gene: 9. The CDR3 totals 13 residues. The CDR3 coding sequence is TGTGCCAGCAGCAGACAGGGGACCGCGGCCCAGTACTTC. It yields the protein CASSRQGTAAQYF.

V is TRBV9 and J is TRBJ1-4; D ambiguous. Germline CDR1 is SGDLS and CDR2 is YYNGEE. Between the trimmed V and J ends, which lost 7 bases and 5 bases, there was a span of 12 bases. The CDR3 is made up of 13 amino acids. The CDR3 spells CASSGSPNEKLFF. In nucleotides, the CDR3 is TGTGCCAGCTCTGGATCGCCGAATGAAAAACTGTTTTTT.

J is TRBJ1-1 and V is TRBV4-1, with a possible D match to TRBD1 (6 bases). The V and J ends lost 4 bases and 4 bases respectively, with 13 bases between them. The CDR3 runs 14 residues. Per the germline V gene, CDR1 is MGHRA and CDR2 is YSYEKL. The DNA for the CDR3 is TGCGCCAGCAGCCCCTGGGAGGGGGTCACTGAAGCTTTCTTT. Encoded protein: CASSPWEGVTEAFF.

A word on this clonotype: A much larger clone differs by one base, so this may be a read error. This CDR3 is missing its conserved last phenylalanine or tryptophan, likely due to a read error. This chain connects TRBV18 to TRBJ2-1; 9 nucleotides align to TRBD2. The J segment lost 8 bases and the V segment lost 1 base, leaving 6 bases of the junction unmatched. CDR1 KGHSH and CDR2 LQKENI come from the germline V gene. This CDR3 contains 15 residues. Written as DNA, the CDR3 is TGTGCCAGCTCACCACTGGCGGGGGGGCAGCATGAGCAGTTCCTC. This codes for CASSPLAGGQHEQFL.

This clonotype showed up just a few times. This rearrangement joins TRBV10-3 to TRBJ2-1, with 7 nucleotides matching TRBD1. Per the germline V gene, CDR1 is ENHRY and CDR2 is SYGVKD. After removal of 6 bases from V and 9 bases from J, the junction contained 5 bases not matched to a gene. The CDR3 is 12 residues long. The CDR3 DNA follows: TGTGCCATCAGCAGACAGGGCCGTGAGCAGTTCTTC. Protein: CAISRQGREQFF.

This clonotype was seen a few times. The V and J genes are TRBV15 and TRBJ1-4, with D tentatively TRBD1 (5 bases). This CDR3 is 15 amino acids long. CDR1 and CDR2 from the germline V gene are LNHNV and YYDKDF (reference sequence). Trimming removed 5 bases from V and 5 bases from J, with 15 bases in between. CDR3 in amino acids: CATSPRQQTNEKLFF. CDR3 in DNA: TGTGCCACCAGCCCCCGACAGCAAACGAATGAAAAACTGTTTTTT.